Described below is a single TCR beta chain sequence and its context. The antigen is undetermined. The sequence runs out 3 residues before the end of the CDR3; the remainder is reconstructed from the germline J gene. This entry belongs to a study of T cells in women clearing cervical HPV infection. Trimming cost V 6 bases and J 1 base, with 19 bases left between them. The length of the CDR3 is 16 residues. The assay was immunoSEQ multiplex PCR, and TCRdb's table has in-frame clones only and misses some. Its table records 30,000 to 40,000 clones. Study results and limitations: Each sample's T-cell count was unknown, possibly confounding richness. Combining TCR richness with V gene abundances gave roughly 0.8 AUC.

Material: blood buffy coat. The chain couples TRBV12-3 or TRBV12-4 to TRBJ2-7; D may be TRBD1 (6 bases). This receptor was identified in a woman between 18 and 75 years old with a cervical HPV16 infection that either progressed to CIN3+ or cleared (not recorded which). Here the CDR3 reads CASRLGWGRGSYEQYF. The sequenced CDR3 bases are TGTGCCAGCAGGCTAGGGTGGGGCAGGGGATCCTACGAG.